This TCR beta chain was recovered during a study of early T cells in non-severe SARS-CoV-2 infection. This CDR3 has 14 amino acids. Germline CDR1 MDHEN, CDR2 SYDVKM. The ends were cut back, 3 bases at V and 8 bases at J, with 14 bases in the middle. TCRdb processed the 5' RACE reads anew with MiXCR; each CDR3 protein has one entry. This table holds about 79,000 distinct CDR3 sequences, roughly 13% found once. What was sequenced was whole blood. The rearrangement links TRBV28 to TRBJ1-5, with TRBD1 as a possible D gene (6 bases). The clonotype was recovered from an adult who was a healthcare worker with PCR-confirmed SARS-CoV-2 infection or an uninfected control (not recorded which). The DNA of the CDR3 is TGTGCCAGCAGTTTTGGGGGGGCGAGGGAGCCCCAGCATTTT. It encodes CASSFGGAREPQHF.